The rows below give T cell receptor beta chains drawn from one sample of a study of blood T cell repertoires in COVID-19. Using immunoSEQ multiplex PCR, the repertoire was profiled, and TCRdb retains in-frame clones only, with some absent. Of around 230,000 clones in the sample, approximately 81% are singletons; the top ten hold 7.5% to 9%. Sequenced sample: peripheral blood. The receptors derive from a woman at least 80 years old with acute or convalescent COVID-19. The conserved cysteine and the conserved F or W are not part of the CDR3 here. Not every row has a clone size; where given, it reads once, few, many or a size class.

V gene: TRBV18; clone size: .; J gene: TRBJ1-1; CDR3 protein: ASSATGGAAEAF
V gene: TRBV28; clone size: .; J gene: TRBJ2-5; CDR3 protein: ASSLRGLAGSAKETQY
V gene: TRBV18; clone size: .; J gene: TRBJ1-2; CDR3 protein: ASSQGGRGGYT
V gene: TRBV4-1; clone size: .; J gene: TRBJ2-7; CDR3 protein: ASSQAFVMAGEHEQY
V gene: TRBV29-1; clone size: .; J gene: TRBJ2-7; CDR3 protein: SIGGEDYEQY
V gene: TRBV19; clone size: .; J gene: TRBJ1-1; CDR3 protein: ASSMGQLWADTEAF
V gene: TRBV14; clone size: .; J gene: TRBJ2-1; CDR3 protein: ASSPSKRESEQF
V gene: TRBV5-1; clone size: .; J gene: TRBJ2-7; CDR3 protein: ASSFTGGRDEQY
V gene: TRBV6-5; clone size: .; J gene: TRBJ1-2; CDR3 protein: ASSLGTVNYGYT
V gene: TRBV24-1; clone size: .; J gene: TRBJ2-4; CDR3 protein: ATSYRGLQNIQY
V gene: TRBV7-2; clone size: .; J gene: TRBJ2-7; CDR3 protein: ASSPRLFTYEQY
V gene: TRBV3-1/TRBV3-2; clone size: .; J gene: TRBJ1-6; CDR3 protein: ASSQLRGRSPLH
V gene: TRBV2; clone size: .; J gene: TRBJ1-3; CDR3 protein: ASHGIGNTIY
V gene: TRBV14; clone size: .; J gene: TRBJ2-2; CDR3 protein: ASSQGDSFNTGELF
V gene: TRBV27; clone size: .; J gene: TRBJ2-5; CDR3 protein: ASSLRGSGRGETQY
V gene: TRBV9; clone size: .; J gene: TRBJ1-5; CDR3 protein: ASSVAGGSAYSNQPQH
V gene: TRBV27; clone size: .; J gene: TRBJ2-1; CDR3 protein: ASSLGTGGYNEQF
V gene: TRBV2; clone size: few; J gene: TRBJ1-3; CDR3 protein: ASSQGTGGMSGNTIY
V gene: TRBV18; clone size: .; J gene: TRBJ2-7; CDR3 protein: ASSPGGGLTTDSYEQY
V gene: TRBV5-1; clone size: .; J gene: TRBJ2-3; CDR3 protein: ASSLGQNTDTQY
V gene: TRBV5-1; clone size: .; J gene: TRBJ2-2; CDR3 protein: ASRGQGGTGELF
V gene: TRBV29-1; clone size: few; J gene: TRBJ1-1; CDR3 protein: SVFMGWEGGTEAF
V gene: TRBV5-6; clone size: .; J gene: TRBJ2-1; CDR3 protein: ASSFGTGYNEQF